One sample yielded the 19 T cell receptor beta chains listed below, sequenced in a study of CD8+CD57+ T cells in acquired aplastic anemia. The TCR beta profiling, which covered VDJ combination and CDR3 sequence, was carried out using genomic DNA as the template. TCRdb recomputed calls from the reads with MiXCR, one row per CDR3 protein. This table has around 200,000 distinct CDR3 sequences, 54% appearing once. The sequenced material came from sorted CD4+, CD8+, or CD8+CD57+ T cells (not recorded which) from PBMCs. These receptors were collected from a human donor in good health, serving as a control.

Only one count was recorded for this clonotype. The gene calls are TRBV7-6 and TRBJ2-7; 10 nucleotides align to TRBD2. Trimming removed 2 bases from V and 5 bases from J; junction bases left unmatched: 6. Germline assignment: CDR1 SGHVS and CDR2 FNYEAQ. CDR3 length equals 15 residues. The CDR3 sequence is CASSLTSGLANEQYF. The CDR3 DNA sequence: TGTGCCAGCAGCTTAACCTCGGGACTAGCGAACGAGCAGTACTTC. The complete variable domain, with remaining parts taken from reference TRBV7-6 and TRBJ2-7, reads GAGVSQSPRYKVTKRGQDVALRCDPISGHVSLYWYRQALGQGPEFLTYFNYEAQQDKSGLPNDRFSAERPEGSISTLTIQRTEQRDSAMYRCASSLTSGLANEQYFGPGTRLTVT.

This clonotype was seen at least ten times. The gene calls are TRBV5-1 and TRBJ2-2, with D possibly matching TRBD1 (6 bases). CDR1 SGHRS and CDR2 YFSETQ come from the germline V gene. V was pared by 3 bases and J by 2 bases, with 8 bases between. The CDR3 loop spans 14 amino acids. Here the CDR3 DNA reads TGCGCCAGCAGCTGGGACATCAACACCGGGGAGCTGTTTTTT. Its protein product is CASSWDINTGELFF.

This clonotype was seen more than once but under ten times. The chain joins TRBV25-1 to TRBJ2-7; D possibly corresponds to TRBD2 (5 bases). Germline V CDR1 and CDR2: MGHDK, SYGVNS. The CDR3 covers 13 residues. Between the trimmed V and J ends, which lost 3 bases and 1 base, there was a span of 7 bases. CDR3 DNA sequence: TGTGCCAGCAGTGATCCGGGGTCCTACGAGCAGTACTTC. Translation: CASSDPGSYEQYF.

For the CDR3, the DNA is TGTGCCAGCAGCGTAGGGGTAGGGTTGAATACGCAGTATTTT. This gives the protein CASSVGVGLNTQYF. V usage is TRBV9 and J usage is TRBJ2-3, with D unresolved. Germline lookup yields CDR1 SGDLS and CDR2 YYNGEE. This CDR3 is 14 amino acids long. V was trimmed by 0 bases and J by 7 bases, leaving 12 bases between them.

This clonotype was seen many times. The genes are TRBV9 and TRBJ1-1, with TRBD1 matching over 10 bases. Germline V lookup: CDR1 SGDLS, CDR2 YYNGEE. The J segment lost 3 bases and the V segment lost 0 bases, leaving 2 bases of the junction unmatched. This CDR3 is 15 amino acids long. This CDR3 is CASSVADRGHTEAFF. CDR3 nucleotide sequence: TGTGCCAGCAGCGTAGCCGACAGGGGGCACACTGAAGCTTTCTTT. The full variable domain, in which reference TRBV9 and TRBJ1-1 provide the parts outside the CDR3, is DSGVTQTPKHLITATGQRVTLRCSPRSGDLSVYWYQQSLDQGLQFLIQYYNGEERAKGNILERFSAQQFPDLHSELNLSSLELGDSALYFCASSVADRGHTEAFFGQGTRLTVV.

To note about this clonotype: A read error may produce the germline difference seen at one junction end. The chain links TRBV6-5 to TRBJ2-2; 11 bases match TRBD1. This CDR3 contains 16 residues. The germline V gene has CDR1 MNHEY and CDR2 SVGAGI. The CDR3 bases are TGTGCCAGCAGAGCCCGGGACAGGGGGTTCCTCGGGGGGCTGTTTTTT. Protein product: CASRARDRGFLGGLFF.

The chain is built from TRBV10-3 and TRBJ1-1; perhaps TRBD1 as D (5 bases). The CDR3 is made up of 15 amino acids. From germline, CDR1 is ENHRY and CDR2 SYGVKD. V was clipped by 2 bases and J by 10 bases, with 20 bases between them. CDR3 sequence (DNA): TGTGCCATCAGTGAGCCGAAAGGGCGGGGGGAGAGAGCTTTCTTT. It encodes CAISEPKGRGERAFF.

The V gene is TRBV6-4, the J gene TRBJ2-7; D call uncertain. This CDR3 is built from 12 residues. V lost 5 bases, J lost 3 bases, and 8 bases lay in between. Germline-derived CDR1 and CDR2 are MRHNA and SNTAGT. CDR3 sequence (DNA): TGTGCCAGCAGTCCAGCGCACTACGAGCAGTACTTC. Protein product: CASSPAHYEQYF.

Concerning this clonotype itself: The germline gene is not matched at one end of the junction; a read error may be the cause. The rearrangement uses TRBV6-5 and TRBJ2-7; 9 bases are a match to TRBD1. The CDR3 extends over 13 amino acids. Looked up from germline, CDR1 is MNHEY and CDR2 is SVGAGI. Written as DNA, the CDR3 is TGTACCACCGGGACAGGGAGGCTTTACGGGCAGTACTTC. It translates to CTTGTGRLYGQYF.

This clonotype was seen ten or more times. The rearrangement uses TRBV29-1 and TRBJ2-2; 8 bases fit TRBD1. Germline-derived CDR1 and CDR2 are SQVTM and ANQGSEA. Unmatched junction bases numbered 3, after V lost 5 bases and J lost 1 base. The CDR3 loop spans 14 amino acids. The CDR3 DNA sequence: TGCAGCGTTCGGACAGGGAGGAACACCGGGGAGCTGTTTTTT. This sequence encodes CSVRTGRNTGELFF.

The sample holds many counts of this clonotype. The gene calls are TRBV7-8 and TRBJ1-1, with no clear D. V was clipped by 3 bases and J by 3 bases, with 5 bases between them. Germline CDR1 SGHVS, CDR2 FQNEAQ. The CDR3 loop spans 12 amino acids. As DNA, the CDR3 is TGTGCCAGCAGCTTCGAGCACACTGAAGCTTTCTTT. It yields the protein CASSFEHTEAFF.

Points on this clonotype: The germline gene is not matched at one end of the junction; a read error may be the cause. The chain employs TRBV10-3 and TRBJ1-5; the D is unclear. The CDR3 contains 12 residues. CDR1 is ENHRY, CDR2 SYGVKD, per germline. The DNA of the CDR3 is TGTGCCACCAGTGAGTATCTAGAGCCCCAGCATTTT. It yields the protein CATSEYLEPQHF.

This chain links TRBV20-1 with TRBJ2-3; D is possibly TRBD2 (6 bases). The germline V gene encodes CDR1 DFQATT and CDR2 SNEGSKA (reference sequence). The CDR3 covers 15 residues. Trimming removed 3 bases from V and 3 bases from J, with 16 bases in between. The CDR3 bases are TGCAGTGCTAGGGTCCCCCTAGCGACGACAGATACGCAGTATTTT. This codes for CSARVPLATTDTQYF.

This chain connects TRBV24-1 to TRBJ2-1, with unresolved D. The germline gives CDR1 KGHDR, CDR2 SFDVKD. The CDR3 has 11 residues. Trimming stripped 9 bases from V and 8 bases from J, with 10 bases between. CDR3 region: CATAPLDEQFF. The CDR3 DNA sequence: TGTGCCACCGCACCCCTGGATGAGCAGTTCTTC.

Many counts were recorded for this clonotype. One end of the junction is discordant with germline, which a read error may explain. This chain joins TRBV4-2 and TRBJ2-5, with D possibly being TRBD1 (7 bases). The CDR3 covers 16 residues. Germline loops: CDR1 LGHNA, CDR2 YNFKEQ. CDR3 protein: CASNQQGTGSQETQYF. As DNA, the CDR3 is TGTGCCAGCAACCAACAGGGGACTGGTTCCCAAGAGACCCAGTACTTC.

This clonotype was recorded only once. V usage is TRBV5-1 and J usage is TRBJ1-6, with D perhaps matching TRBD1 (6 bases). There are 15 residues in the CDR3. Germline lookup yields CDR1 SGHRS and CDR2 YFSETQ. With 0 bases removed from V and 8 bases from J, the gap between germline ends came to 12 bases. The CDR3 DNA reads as TGCGCCAGCAGCTTGGCCGCGGGGGCGCATTCACCCCTCCACTTT. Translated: CASSLAAGAHSPLHF.

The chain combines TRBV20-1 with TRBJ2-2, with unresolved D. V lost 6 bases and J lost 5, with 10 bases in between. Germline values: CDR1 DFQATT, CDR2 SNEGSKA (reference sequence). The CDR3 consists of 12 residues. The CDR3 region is CSAATATGELFF. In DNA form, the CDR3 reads TGCAGTGCCGCAACGGCTACCGGGGAGCTGTTTTTT.

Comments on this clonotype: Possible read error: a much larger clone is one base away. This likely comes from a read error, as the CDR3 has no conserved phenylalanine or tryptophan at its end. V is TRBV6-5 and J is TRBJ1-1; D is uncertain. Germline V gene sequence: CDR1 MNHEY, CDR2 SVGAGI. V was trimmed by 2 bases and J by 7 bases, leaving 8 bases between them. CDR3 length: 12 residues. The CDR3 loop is CASSYKGSEAFL. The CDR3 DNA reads TGTGCCAGCAGTTACAAGGGAAGTGAAGCTTTCCTT.

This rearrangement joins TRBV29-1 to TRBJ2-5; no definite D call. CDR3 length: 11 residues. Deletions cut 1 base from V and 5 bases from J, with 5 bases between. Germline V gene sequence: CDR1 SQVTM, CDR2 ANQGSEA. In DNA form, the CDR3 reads TGCAGCGTTGAAGTTTACGAGACCCAGTACTTC. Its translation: CSVEVYETQYF. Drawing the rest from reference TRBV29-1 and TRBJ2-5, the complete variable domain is SAVISQKPSRDICQRGTSLTIQCQVDSQVTMMFWYRQQPGQSLTLIATANQGSEATYESGFVIDKFPISRPNLTFSTLTVSNMSPEDSSIYLCSVEVYETQYFGPGTRLLVL.